One sample yielded the 5 T cell receptor beta chains listed below, sequenced in a study of cytomegalovirus exposure and HLA in healthy donors. Primers included in the PCR were 60 Vbeta and 13 Jbeta primers. Profiled with immunoSEQ multiplex PCR; TCRdb holds only in-frame clones, not every one. The sample holds about 91,000 clones, around 86% seen once. Sequenced input: PBMCs. These receptors originate from a man younger than 40 in good health and CMV-seropositive.

As concerns this clone: Other DNA sequences in the same sample also yield this CDR3. The chain employs TRBV2 and TRBJ1-5; weak D call: TRBD1 (5 bases). Between the trimmed V and J ends, which lost 8 bases and 5 bases, there was a span of 22 bases. This CDR3 is built from 16 residues. Germline-derived CDR1 and CDR2 are SNHLY and FYNNEI. Here the CDR3 DNA reads TGTGCCAGCGCGATGTTGGGGCAGGGTTTTCATCAGCCCCAGCATTTT. Its protein product is CASAMLGQGFHQPQHF. The full variable domain, its missing parts supplied by reference TRBV2 and TRBJ1-5, is EPEVTQTPSHQVTQMGQEVILRCVPISNHLYFYWYRQILGQKVEFLVSFYNNEISEKSEIFDDQFSVERPDGSNFTLKIRSTKLEDSAMYFCASAMLGQGFHQPQHFGDGTRLSIL.

The chain is built from TRBV4-2 and TRBJ2-1, with TRBD2 identical over 13 bases. V dropped 1 base and J dropped 6; count of bases not matched to a gene: 0. The CDR3 totals 15 residues. Looked up from germline, CDR1 is LGHNA and CDR2 is YNFKEQ. In DNA form, the CDR3 reads TGTGCCAGCAGCCAAGGGACTAGCGGGAGCAATGAGCAGTTCTTC. Its translation: CASSQGTSGSNEQFF.

The chain is built from TRBV5-1 and TRBJ2-1; D gene ambiguous. CDR3 length: 11 residues. The V gene's germline CDR1 is SGHRS and CDR2 YFSETQ. The V gene lost 0 bases and the J gene lost 12 bases, with 7 bases spanning the gap. The CDR3 DNA reads TGCGCCAGCAGCTTGGCGGGTGTGCAGTTCTTC. Amino acids: CASSLAGVQFF.

The CDR3: CSVEGGLAGRYNEQFF. The CDR3 region has the DNA TGCAGCGTGGAGGGGGGACTAGCGGGAAGGTACAATGAGCAGTTCTTC. V is TRBV29-1 and J is TRBJ2-1; 13 bases agree with TRBD2. The V gene's germline CDR1 is SQVTM and CDR2 ANQGSEA. V gave up 6 bases and J gave up 4 bases; unmatched junction bases: 9. This CDR3 is 16 amino acids long.

The chain joins TRBV5-6 to TRBJ1-1, with D unresolved. V lost 1 base and J 0 bases, leaving 4 bases between the germline ends. The CDR3 loop spans 13 amino acids. The V gene's germline CDR1 is SGHDT and CDR2 YYEEEE. The CDR3 region is CASSLTVNTEAFF. The CDR3, as DNA: TGTGCCAGCAGCTTGACAGTGAACACTGAAGCTTTCTTT.